A single sample is the source of the 5 T cell receptor beta chains below, sequenced in a study of blood T cells in healthy people across ages. Next came a second PCR, run for about 6 to 11 cycles, which used a sample-barcoded 5' primer along with a J-beta primer mix. TCRdb recomputed calls from the 5' RACE reads with MiXCR, one row per CDR3 protein. The profile shows about 580,000 distinct CDR3 sequences, under 55% of them singletons. The sample comprised blood. The receptors here all came from a man at least 80 years old in good health.

The V call is TRBV20-1, the J call TRBJ2-6; D unclear. The CDR3 is 15 amino acids. Germline V CDR1 and CDR2: DFQATT, SNEGSKA (reference sequence). V dropped 6 bases and J dropped 1 base, with 13 bases sitting between them. Here the CDR3 reads CSAAPTSSGANVLTF. CDR3 DNA: TGCAGTGCCGCCCCCACATCTTCTGGGGCCAACGTCCTGACTTTC.

V and J are TRBV28 and TRBJ2-7; 11 nucleotides agree with TRBD2. Looked up from germline, CDR1 is MDHEN and CDR2 is SYDVKM. This CDR3 is 17 amino acids long. Trimming at V came to 6 bases and at J to 0 bases, leaving 10 bases not matched to a gene. CDR3 loop: CASRGTSGRTPSYEQYF. The DNA for the CDR3 is TGTGCCAGCAGGGGGACTAGCGGAAGGACGCCCTCCTACGAGCAGTACTTC. Drawing the rest from reference TRBV28 and TRBJ2-7, the complete variable domain is DVKVTQSSRYLVKRTGEKVFLECVQDMDHENMFWYRQDPGLGLRLIYFSYDVKMKEKGDIPEGYSVSREKKERFSLILESASTNQTSMYLCASRGTSGRTPSYEQYFGPGTRLTVT.

The chain carries TRBV20-1 and TRBJ2-5, with TRBD2 identical over 8 bases. This CDR3 region has 16 residues. The germline V gene has CDR1 DFQATT and CDR2 SNEGSKA (reference sequence). The junction had 12 bases not matched to a gene; V was cut back by 3 bases and J by 3 bases. In nucleotides, the CDR3 is TGCAGTGCTAGGTCCTCTTCTGTAGCGGGAAAAGAGACCCAGTACTTC. This gives the protein CSARSSSVAGKETQYF.

The table lists this clonotype with a few counts. This rearrangement joins TRBV5-1 to TRBJ2-5; 13 positions match TRBD2. J lost 5 bases, V lost 4 bases, and 2 bases had no gene match. The CDR3 consists of 14 residues. Germline V gene data show CDR1 as SGHRS and CDR2 as YFSETQ. CDR3 sequence: CASSTSGGAETQYF. The DNA for the CDR3 is TGCGCCAGCAGCACTAGCGGGGGGGCTGAGACCCAGTACTTC. Combining the CDR3 with reference TRBV5-1 and TRBJ2-5 gives the whole variable domain KAGVTQTPRYLIKTRGQQVTLSCSPISGHRSVSWYQQTPGQGLQFLFEYFSETQRNKGNFPGRFSGRQFSNSRSEMNVSTLELGDSALYLCASSTSGGAETQYFGPGTRLLVL.

A remark on this clonotype: A much larger clonotype is one base distant, so this may be a read error. The genes are TRBV6-1 and TRBJ2-7; a weak D match, TRBD2 (5 bases). V lost 6 bases and J lost 2, with 20 bases in between. The CDR3 sequence is 16 residues long. CDR1 is MNHNS, CDR2 SASEGT, per germline. The CDR3 spells CASRASGRRGPYEQYF. DNA for the CDR3: TGTGCCAGCAGGGCAAGCGGACGCCGTGGCCCCTACGAGCAGTACTTC.